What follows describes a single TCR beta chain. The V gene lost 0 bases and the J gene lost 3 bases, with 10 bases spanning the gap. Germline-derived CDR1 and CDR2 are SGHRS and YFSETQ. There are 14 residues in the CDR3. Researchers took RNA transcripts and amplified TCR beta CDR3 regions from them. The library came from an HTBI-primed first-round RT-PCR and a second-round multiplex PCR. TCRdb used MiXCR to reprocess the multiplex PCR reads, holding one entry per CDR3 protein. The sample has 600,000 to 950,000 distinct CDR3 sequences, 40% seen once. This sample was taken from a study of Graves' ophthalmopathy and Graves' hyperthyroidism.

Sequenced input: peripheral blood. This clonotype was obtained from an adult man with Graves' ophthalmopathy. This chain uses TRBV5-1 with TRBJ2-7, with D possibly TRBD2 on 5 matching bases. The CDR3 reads CASSLDGGCYEQYF. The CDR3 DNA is TGCGCCAGCAGCTTGGACGGCGGGTGCTACGAGCAGTACTTC.